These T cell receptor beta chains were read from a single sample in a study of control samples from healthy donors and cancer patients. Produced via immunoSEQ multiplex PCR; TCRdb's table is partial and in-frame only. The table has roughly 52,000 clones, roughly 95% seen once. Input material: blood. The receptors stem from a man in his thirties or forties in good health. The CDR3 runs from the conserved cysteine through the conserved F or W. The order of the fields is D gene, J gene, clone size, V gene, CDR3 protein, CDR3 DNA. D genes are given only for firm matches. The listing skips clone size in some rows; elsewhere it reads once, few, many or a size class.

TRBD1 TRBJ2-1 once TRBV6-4 CASSPGMGQGGNEQFF TGTGCCAGCAGTCCAGGCATGGGACAGGGAGGCAATGAGCAGTTCTTC
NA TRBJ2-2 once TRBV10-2 CASSEGRASLRPGELFF TGCGCCAGCAGTGAGGGGCGGGCTAGTCTTCGCCCCGGGGAGCTGTTTTTT
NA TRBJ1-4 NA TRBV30 CAWGHGATNEKLFF TGTGCCTGGGGCCATGGTGCAACTAATGAAAAACTGTTTTTT
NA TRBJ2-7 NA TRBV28 CASSGGGKAVTSYEQYF TGTGCCAGCAGTGGGGGGGGCAAAGCGGTTACCTCCTACGAGCAGTACTTC
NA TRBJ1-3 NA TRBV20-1 CSANSRNTIYF TGCAGTGCTAATAGCAGAAACACCATATATTTT
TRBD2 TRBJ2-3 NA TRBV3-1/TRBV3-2 CASSPGTSGTDTQYF TGTGCCAGCAGCCCCGGAACTAGCGGGACAGATACGCAGTATTTT
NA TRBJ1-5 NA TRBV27 CASSLSVNQPQHF TGTGCCAGCAGTTTATCAGTAAATCAGCCCCAGCATTTT
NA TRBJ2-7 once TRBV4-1 CASSQRGGYEQYF TGCGCCAGCAGCCAAAGGGGCGGTTACGAGCAGTACTTC
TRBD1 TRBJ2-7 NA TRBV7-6 CASSLGNSETGGDEQYF TGTGCCAGCAGCTTAGGTAATTCAGAGACAGGGGGCGACGAGCAGTACTTC
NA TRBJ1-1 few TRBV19 CASTMTMGWTEAFF TGTGCCAGTACCATGACCATGGGCTGGACTGAAGCTTTCTTT
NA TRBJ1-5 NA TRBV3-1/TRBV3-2 CASSQEGGSRQPQHF TGTGCCAGCAGCCAAGAGGGGGGGTCCAGACAGCCCCAGCATTTT
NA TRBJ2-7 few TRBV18 CASSPRTESYEQYF TGTGCCAGCTCACCGAGGACAGAGTCCTACGAGCAGTACTTC
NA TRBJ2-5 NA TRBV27 CASSFSRPDKETQYF TGTGCCAGCAGTTTTTCCCGACCGGATAAGGAGACCCAGTACTTC
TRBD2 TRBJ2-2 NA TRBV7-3 CASRDSRTGGPDTGELFF TGTGCCAGCAGGGATTCCCGGACGGGAGGGCCGGACACCGGGGAGCTGTTTTTT
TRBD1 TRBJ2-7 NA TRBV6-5 CASSSYGQGDYEQYF TGTGCCAGCAGTTCGTACGGACAGGGAGACTACGAGCAGTACTTC
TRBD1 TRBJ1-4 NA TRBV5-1 CASSAGTGDTEKLFF TGCGCCAGCAGCGCCGGAACAGGGGATACTGAAAAACTGTTTTTT
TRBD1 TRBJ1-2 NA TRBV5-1 CASTPTGTNYGYTF TGCGCCAGCACCCCGACAGGGACTAACTATGGCTACACCTTC
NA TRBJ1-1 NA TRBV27 CASSLWAGSFSAEAFF TGTGCCAGCAGTTTATGGGCAGGGAGTTTTAGCGCTGAAGCTTTCTTT
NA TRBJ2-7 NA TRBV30 CAWSVPLGESGEQYF TGTGCCTGGAGTGTACCGCTAGGGGAGTCCGGCGAGCAGTACTTC
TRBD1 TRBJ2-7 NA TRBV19 CASSIAGTGRNEQYF TGTGCCAGTAGTATCGCCGGGACAGGGAGAAACGAGCAGTACTTC
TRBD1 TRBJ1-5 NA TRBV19 CASRDRVNWVGNQPQHF TGTGCCAGCCGGGACAGGGTCAATTGGGTAGGCAATCAGCCCCAGCATTTT
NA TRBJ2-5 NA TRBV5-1 CASSLGAGSRETQYF TGCGCCAGCAGCTTGGGGGCCGGGAGTCGGGAGACCCAGTACTTC
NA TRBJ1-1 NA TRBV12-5 CASGSGGREAFF TGTGCTAGTGGTTCCGGGGGGCGGGAAGCTTTCTTT
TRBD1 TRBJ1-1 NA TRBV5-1 CASSPRQGPSAEAFF TGCGCCAGCAGCCCCCGACAGGGTCCGAGCGCTGAAGCTTTCTTT
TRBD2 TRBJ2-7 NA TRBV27 CASSLSGLGNYYEQYF TGTGCCAGCAGTTTATCGGGACTAGGCAACTACTACGAGCAGTACTTC
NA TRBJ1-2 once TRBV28 CASSLEGIGPIGYTF TGTGCCAGCAGTTTAGAAGGCATCGGGCCGATTGGCTACACCTTC
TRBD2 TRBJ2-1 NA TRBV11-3 CASSPGLASREQFF TGTGCCAGCAGCCCGGGACTAGCAAGCCGGGAGCAGTTCTTC
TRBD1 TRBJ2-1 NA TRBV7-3 CASSSDRGGNEQFF TGTGCCAGCAGCTCGGACAGGGGAGGGAATGAGCAGTTCTTC